A selection of T cell receptor beta chains follows, all from one sample in a study of Graves' ophthalmopathy and Graves' hyperthyroidism. TCRdb fed the multiplex PCR reads into MiXCR, producing one record per CDR3 protein. The data contain about 500,000 distinct CDR3 sequences, approximately 35% of them seen just once; the ten biggest clones take up roughly 4.5%. The specimen sequenced was peripheral blood or thyroid tissue (not recorded which). These TCRs come from an adult man with Graves' hyperthyroidism. The CDR3 runs from the conserved cysteine through the conserved F or W. A D gene is named only where the DNA matches it firmly. Expanded clones get a size class; other rows say once, few or many, or leave the size out.

J gene,CDR3 length,clone size,V gene,D gene,CDR3 protein,CDR3 DNA
TRBJ2-5,16,many,TRBV7-2,NA,CASSLVGARRQETQYF,TGTGCCAGCAGCTTAGTCGGGGCCCGCCGCCAAGAGACCCAGTACTTC
TRBJ1-1,14,NA,TRBV20-1,TRBD1,CSASLGQMNTEAFF,TGCAGTGCTAGTCTGGGACAGATGAACACTGAAGCTTTCTTT
TRBJ2-2,15,NA,TRBV7-2,TRBD1,CASSLADRDHNEQFF,TGTGCCAGCAGCTTGGCGGACAGGGACCACAATGAGCAGTTTTTT
TRBJ2-2,15,NA,TRBV12-3/TRBV12-4,NA,CASSPRAGGTGELFF,TGTGCCAGCAGCCCAAGGGCCGGCGGCACCGGGGAGCTGTTTTTT
TRBJ2-6,15,NA,TRBV10-3,NA,CAGMEGPSGANVLTF,TGTGCCGGCATGGAAGGCCCCTCTGGGGCCAACGTCCTGACTTTC
TRBJ1-6,15,many,TRBV19,TRBD1,CASTTSTGPVSPLHF,TGTGCCAGTACCACTTCGACAGGGCCGGTTTCACCCCTCCACTTT
TRBJ1-1,15,many,TRBV5-8,TRBD1,CASSTGQGLNTEAFF,TGTGCCAGCAGCACGGGACAGGGCCTGAACACTGAAGCTTTCTTT
TRBJ1-2,15,many,TRBV25-1,TRBD1,CASFSRTGTKAGYTF,TGTGCCAGCTTCTCTCGGACAGGGACCAAAGCTGGCTACACCTTC
TRBJ1-5,16,many,TRBV12-3/TRBV12-4,NA,CASSLVPLNSNQPQHF,TGTGCCAGCAGTTTGGTCCCCCTAAATAGCAATCAGCCCCAGCATTTT
TRBJ2-1,14,NA,TRBV7-9,TRBD1,CASITGTGDREQFF,TGTGCCAGCATCACCGGGACAGGGGACAGGGAGCAGTTCTTC
TRBJ1-2,13,NA,TRBV20-1,TRBD1,CSALGTGAVGYTF,TGCAGTGCCCTCGGGACAGGGGCAGTTGGCTACACCTTC
TRBJ2-1,13,few,TRBV10-3,TRBD2,CAIGLAGNNEQFF,TGTGCCATCGGACTAGCGGGAAACAATGAGCAGTTCTTC
TRBJ1-4,16,many,TRBV7-6,NA,CASSLATGTGNEKLFF,TGTGCCAGCAGCTTAGCCACCGGGACGGGGAATGAAAAACTGTTTTTT
TRBJ2-7,14,many,TRBV20-1,NA,CSATGLESSYEQYF,TGCAGTGCTACGGGACTCGAAAGCTCCTACGAGCAGTACTTC
TRBJ2-3,15,few,TRBV15,TRBD1,CATSELGGARDTQYF,TGTGCCACCAGCGAATTAGGGGGCGCGAGGGATACGCAGTATTTT
TRBJ2-7,15,NA,TRBV7-9,NA,CASSPRVGHSEEQYF,TGTGCCAGCAGCCCTCGAGTAGGGCATAGCGAGGAGCAGTACTTC
TRBJ1-5,16,NA,TRBV4-2,NA,CASSQIGGRGNQPQHF,TGTGCCAGCAGCCAAATCGGGGGAAGGGGGAATCAGCCCCAGCATTTT
TRBJ2-1,14,NA,TRBV10-3,TRBD1,CAISDSAGGDVQFF,TGTGCCATCAGTGATTCGGCAGGGGGTGACGTGCAGTTCTTC
TRBJ1-3,11,NA,TRBV30,NA,CAWSVEHTIYF,TGTGCCTGGAGTGTGGAACACACCATATATTTT
TRBJ2-7,15,NA,TRBV12-5,NA,CASGLATTDSYEQYF,TGTGCTAGTGGTTTGGCGACGACGGACTCCTACGAGCAGTACTTC
TRBJ2-7,13,many,TRBV15,NA,CATSGTPSTEQYF,TGTGCCACCAGCGGGACACCTTCTACGGAGCAGTACTTC
TRBJ2-5,16,NA,TRBV10-2,TRBD2,CASSGASGVSQETQYF,TGCGCCAGCAGTGGTGCTAGCGGGGTCTCCCAAGAGACCCAGTACTTC
TRBJ1-6,12,many,TRBV6-5,NA,CASTRGPSPLHF,TGTGCCAGCACTAGGGGCCCGTCACCCCTCCACTTT
TRBJ1-4,13,many,TRBV29-1,TRBD1,CSVARDSNEKLFF,TGCAGCGTTGCCCGGGACAGTAATGAAAAACTGTTTTTT
TRBJ2-1,14,NA,TRBV14,NA,CASSPLGVRNEQFF,TGTGCCAGCAGCCCCCTGGGAGTGCGGAATGAGCAGTTCTTC
TRBJ1-1,18,NA,TRBV7-9,TRBD1,CASSTQSSHRGMNTEAFF,TGTGCCAGCAGCACTCAGTCCTCGCACAGGGGTATGAACACTGAAGCTTTCTTT
TRBJ1-2,13,many,TRBV28,NA,CASSLRTSNGYTF,TGTGCCAGCAGTTTACGGACGTCTAATGGCTACACCTTC
TRBJ2-5,16,once,TRBV7-6,NA,CASSLSGTGYNETQYF,TGTGCCAGCAGCTTAAGTGGCACCGGGTACAATGAGACCCAGTACTTC
TRBJ2-5,14,many,TRBV6-1,TRBD1,CASSPRTGTETQYF,TGTGCCAGCAGTCCAAGGACAGGGACAGAGACCCAGTACTTC
TRBJ2-7,17,NA,TRBV10-1,TRBD1,CASNTSRGTGIPYEQYF,TGCGCCAGCAACACCTCTCGAGGGACAGGGATCCCCTACGAGCAGTACTTC
TRBJ1-5,15,NA,TRBV20-1,NA,CSARAGVGSNQPQHF,TGCAGTGCTAGAGCGGGGGTCGGAAGCAATCAGCCCCAGCATTTT
TRBJ2-5,13,NA,TRBV2,NA,CASQGGGLETQYF,TGTGCCAGCCAAGGTGGGGGATTGGAGACCCAGTACTTC
TRBJ2-7,13,NA,TRBV7-9,TRBD2,CASSAPAGDEQYF,TGTGCCAGCAGCGCCCCCGCGGGAGACGAGCAGTACTTC